This passage covers 30 T cell receptor beta chains from one sample sequenced in a study of post-analysis software for immune sequencing data. Study-level points and caveats: Among 4 or 5 TRBV segments more frequent in patients than controls were TRBV5-6, TRBV5-1 and TRBV20-1.

cDNA libraries for TCR beta contained unique molecular identifiers. From the PCR reads, TCRdb called clonotypes with MiXCR, one entry per CDR3 protein. The sample includes 250,000 to 300,000 distinct CDR3 sequences, 36% seen only once; the top ten take around 5.2%. Antigens for these TCRs are unknown. The material sequenced was blood. The source of these receptors is a girl aged 5-17 years with multiple sclerosis.

This chain links TRBV4-2 with TRBJ2-4; tentatively, D is TRBD1 or TRBD2 (5 bases each). The CDR3 sequence is 17 residues long. Germline V gene sequence: CDR1 LGHNA, CDR2 YNFKEQ. The V gene lost 0 bases and the J gene lost 1 base, with 13 bases spanning the gap. CDR3 nucleotides: TGTGCCAGCAGCCAAGAAAGCGAGGGGATGGCCAAAAACATTCAGTACTTC. Its translation: CASSQESEGMAKNIQYF.

This clonotype was observed many times. This sequence joins TRBV5-1 and TRBJ2-1, with D hard to call. CDR1 is SGHRS, CDR2 YFSETQ, per germline. The CDR3 has 12 amino acids. Trimming left V 4 bases short and J 6 bases short, with 8 bases between. CDR3 in amino acids: CASSPDGNEQFF. The CDR3 DNA sequence: TGCGCCAGCAGCCCGGACGGCAATGAGCAGTTCTTC.

As regards this clonotype: This may arise from a read error, as a much more abundant clone is one base away. The V call is TRBV7-2, the J call TRBJ2-1; maybe TRBD2 (6 bases). The CDR3 length is 13 residues. Germline V lookup: CDR1 SGHTA, CDR2 FQGNSA. The V and J ends lost 5 bases and 9 bases respectively, with 14 bases between them. CDR3 amino acids: CASSPGGISEQFF. CDR3 sequence (DNA): TGTGCCAGCAGCCCCGGGGGAATCAGTGAGCAGTTCTTC.

As regards this clonotype: The junction departs from germline at one end; a sequencing error may be responsible. V is TRBV6-4 and J is TRBJ1-6, with D possibly being TRBD1 (6 bases). The CDR3 is 15 amino acids. Germline lookup yields CDR1 MRHNA and CDR2 SNTAGT. The CDR3 DNA reads as TGTGCCAGCAGTGACAGGGGGTTAAGAAATTCACCCCCCCACTTT. Protein sequence: CASSDRGLRNSPPHF.

Written as DNA, the CDR3 is TGTGCCAGCAGTTTATTGCAGGGACGCAATCAGCCCCAGCATTTT. Residues: CASSLLQGRNQPQHF. The chain combines TRBV28 with TRBJ1-5, with D maybe TRBD1 (5 bases). Germline CDR1 is MDHEN and CDR2 is SYDVKM. CDR3 length equals 15 residues. V lost 1 base to trimming and J lost 2 bases, with 9 bases between them.

Regarding this clonotype: A read error is possible here, since a much larger clone lies one base away. The chain has TRBV29-1 and TRBJ2-3, with TRBD2 as a possible D gene (5 bases). From germline, CDR1 is SQVTM and CDR2 ANQGSEA. The CDR3 covers 12 residues. V gave up 7 bases and J gave up 6 bases, with 14 bases separating them. The CDR3 sequence is CSARGLGDTQYF. CDR3 sequence (DNA): TGCAGCGCCAGAGGACTGGGGGATACGCAGTATTTT.

This clonotype appeared many times. This sequence joins TRBV5-1 and TRBJ2-3; D not resolved. The CDR3 loop spans 14 amino acids. From germline, CDR1 is SGHRS and CDR2 YFSETQ. With 4 bases removed from V and 0 bases from J, the gap between germline ends came to 9 bases. CDR3 residues: CASSPPGSTDTQYF. The CDR3 coding sequence is TGCGCCAGCAGCCCCCCCGGGAGCACAGATACGCAGTATTTT.

The CDR3 nucleotides are TGTGCCAGCATGGGGAACCAAGAGACCCAGTACTTC. Its translation is CASMGNQETQYF. The genes are TRBV21-1 and TRBJ2-5. TRBV21-1 is listed as a pseudogene. The CDR3 length is 12 residues.

The chain links TRBV20-1 to TRBJ2-5; possibly TRBD2 for D (6 bases). The CDR3 totals 13 residues. Germline CDR1 DFQATT, CDR2 SNEGSKA (reference sequence). Trimming left V 6 bases short and J 11 bases short, with 22 bases between. The CDR3 bases are TGCAGTGCACCCCCGGGGGAGTGCAATGAGCAGTACTTC. Translating it yields CSAPPGECNEQYF.

This clonotype was seen many times. The chain uses TRBV29-1 and TRBJ1-2; the D is unclear. This CDR3 has 11 residues. Germline V gene sequence: CDR1 SQVTM, CDR2 ANQGSEA. The V end lost 5 bases, the J end lost 2 bases, and 6 bases lay between the germline ends. The CDR3 protein is CSVLANYGYTF. The CDR3 nucleotides are TGCAGCGTTCTGGCAAACTATGGCTACACCTTC.

DNA of the CDR3: TGTGCCAGCAGCTTCGCAGGGACAGGGGGACCCTACGAGCAGTACTTC. Residues: CASSFAGTGGPYEQYF. The chain joins TRBV5-5 to TRBJ2-7; 11 nucleotides match TRBD1. The CDR3 sequence is 16 residues long. Germline V lookup: CDR1 SGHKS, CDR2 YYEKEE (reference sequence). With V trimmed by 2 bases and J by 2 bases, 6 bases remained unmatched.

The V gene is TRBV20-1, the J gene TRBJ1-2; 9 bases map to TRBD1. Trimming took 6 bases from V and 6 from J; bases not matched to a gene: 11. This CDR3 region has 14 residues. Germline V gene lookup returns CDR1 DFQATT and CDR2 SNEGSKA (reference sequence). In nucleotides, the CDR3 is TGCAGTGCCCCTCGACAGGGGGGTACTAATGGCTACACCTTC. Amino acid sequence: CSAPRQGGTNGYTF.

This clonotype was seen at least ten times. The J gene is TRBJ2-3, the V gene TRBV4-1, with 9 positions matching TRBD2. The germline gives CDR1 MGHRA, CDR2 YSYEKL. This CDR3 comprises 15 residues. The junction had 8 bases not matched to a gene; V was cut back by 4 bases and J by 6 bases. CDR3 sequence reads: CASSRGGGASDTQYF. In DNA form, the CDR3 reads TGCGCCAGCAGCCGCGGCGGGGGGGCCTCGGATACGCAGTATTTT.

There are many counts of this clonotype. The genes are TRBV4-2 and TRBJ2-3; D is ambiguous. The CDR3 sequence is 13 residues long. Germline CDR1 LGHNA, CDR2 YNFKEQ. With 1 base removed from V and 2 bases from J, the gap between germline ends came to 4 bases. CDR3 protein: CASSQASTDTQYF. The DNA of the CDR3 is TGTGCCAGCAGCCAAGCTTCCACAGATACGCAGTATTTT.

About this clonotype: One base away lies a much larger clone, so this may be a sequencing read error. V and J are TRBV3-1 and TRBJ2-5; 10 bases agree with TRBD1. The germline CDR1 and CDR2 sequences are LGHDT and YNNKEL (reference sequence). This CDR3 region has 17 residues. The CDR3 DNA follows: TGTACCAGCAGCCAAGATTCAGGACAGGGGGGCCAAGAGACCCAGTACTTC. Protein product: CTSSQDSGQGGQETQYF.

V gene TRBV3-1 combines with J gene TRBJ2-3; either TRBD1 or TRBD2 may fit D (5 bases each). V lost 1 base to trimming and J lost 0 bases, with 14 bases between them. The length of the CDR3 is 17 residues. Germline CDR1 is LGHDT and CDR2 is YNNKEL (reference sequence). CDR3 in DNA: TGTGCCAGCAGCCAAGGAAGACGGGGCCCTAGCACAGATACGCAGTATTTT. Translation gives CASSQGRRGPSTDTQYF.

This chain links TRBV7-2 with TRBJ1-2; D is possibly TRBD1 (6 bases). The ends were cut back, 2 bases at V and 6 bases at J, with 10 bases in the middle. Germline V gives CDR1 SGHTA, CDR2 FQGNSA. The CDR3 totals 13 residues. CDR3 sequence reads: CASSLRGGHGYTF. The CDR3 nucleotides read TGTGCCAGCAGCTTAAGAGGGGGGCATGGCTACACCTTC.

This clonotype has at least ten counts. The chain employs TRBV28 and TRBJ1-2; D perhaps matches TRBD1 (6 bases). V shed 5 bases and J shed 2 bases, with 12 bases lying between them. This CDR3 comprises 14 residues. Germline V gene data show CDR1 as MDHEN and CDR2 as SYDVKM. The DNA for the CDR3 is TGTGCCAGCAGTGCCCGAACAGGGAACTATGGCTACACCTTC. The encoded protein is CASSARTGNYGYTF.

This clonotype occurred a few times. The chain links TRBV7-6 to TRBJ2-5, with 11 nucleotides matching TRBD2. The CDR3 is 13 amino acids. The V gene end was trimmed by 10 bases and the J gene end by 11 bases; junction bases not matched to a gene: 12. Looked up from germline, CDR1 is SGHVS and CDR2 is FNYEAQ. DNA for the CDR3: TGTGCCACCTCAGCCGTCCTAGCGGGGGGTCAGTACTTC. It encodes CATSAVLAGGQYF.

Here the CDR3 reads CASAQGGQETQFF. CDR3 nucleotides: TGTGCCAGCGCACAGGGGGGCCAAGAGACCCAGTTCTTC. V and J are TRBV28 and TRBJ2-1, with 8 bases identical to TRBD1. The CDR3 has 13 residues. V lost 8 bases to trimming and J lost 13 bases; unmatched junction nucleotides: 13. Germline V gene lookup returns CDR1 MDHEN and CDR2 SYDVKM. Combining the CDR3 with reference TRBV28 and TRBJ2-1 gives the whole variable domain DVKVTQSSRYLVKRTGEKVFLECVQDMDHENMFWYRQDPGLGLRLIYFSYDVKMKEKGDIPEGYSVSREKKERFSLILESASTNQTSMYLCASAQGGQETQFFGPGTRLTVL.

This clonotype is deemed medium-sized. The rearrangement links TRBV29-1 to TRBJ2-7, with D perhaps matching TRBD1 (5 bases). From germline, CDR1 is SQVTM and CDR2 ANQGSEA. The CDR3 runs to 12 residues. V gave up 4 bases and J gave up 2 bases, with 9 bases separating them. The CDR3 DNA is TGCAGCGTTGCTGACAGCACCTACGAGCAGTACTTC. Its protein product is CSVADSTYEQYF.

The chain recombines TRBV4-1 with TRBJ2-3; D remains ambiguous. The germline V gene has CDR1 MGHRA and CDR2 YSYEKL. This CDR3 is 14 amino acids long. Between the trimmed V and J ends, which lost 0 bases and 7 bases, there was a span of 11 bases. Written as DNA, the CDR3 is TGCGCCAGCAGCCAAGAAGTGGGGATTTATACGCAGTATTTT. It encodes CASSQEVGIYTQYF.

This clonotype appeared a few times. The chain couples TRBV28 to TRBJ1-2; a weak D match, TRBD1 (5 bases). The CDR3 totals 14 residues. Germline CDR1 is MDHEN and CDR2 is SYDVKM. The V end was cut by 5 bases, the J end by 2 bases, with 12 bases between. CDR3 loop: CASSEPGGNYGYTF. The CDR3 nucleotides are TGTGCCAGCAGTGAACCGGGGGGGAACTATGGCTACACCTTC.

The chain uses TRBV9 and TRBJ2-1; 11 bases match TRBD1. CDR1 and CDR2 (germline): SGDLS, YYNGEE. The CDR3 is made up of 15 amino acids. V lost 2 bases, J lost 8 bases, and 6 bases stayed unmatched. The chain's CDR3 is CASSVEGQGAYEQFF. CDR3 DNA: TGTGCCAGCAGCGTGGAAGGACAGGGGGCCTATGAGCAGTTCTTC. Filled out from reference TRBV9 and TRBJ2-1, the complete variable domain reads DSGVTQTPKHLITATGQRVTLRCSPRSGDLSVYWYQQSLDQGLQFLIQYYNGEERAKGNILERFSAQQFPDLHSELNLSSLELGDSALYFCASSVEGQGAYEQFFGPGTRLTVL.

The rearrangement uses TRBV3-1 and TRBJ1-1; possibly TRBD1 for D (6 bases). The CDR3 is 14 residues long. Germline V CDR1 and CDR2: LGHDT, YNNKEL (reference sequence). V lost 4 bases and J lost 3, with 12 bases in between. CDR3 region: CASSRRDTYTEAFF. For the CDR3, the DNA is TGTGCCAGCAGCCGCCGGGACACCTACACTGAAGCTTTCTTT.

This clonotype has a handful of counts. The chain couples TRBV28 to TRBJ2-1; D gene uncertain. The germline V and J ends were trimmed by 7 bases and 10 bases, with 17 bases remaining between them. This CDR3 spans 13 amino acids. Germline V gene lookup returns CDR1 MDHEN and CDR2 SYDVKM. CDR3 in amino acids: CASNLGIRGEQFF. The CDR3 DNA reads TGTGCCAGCAATCTAGGGATCCGCGGAGAGCAGTTCTTC.

This clonotype was counted many times. V gene TRBV5-6 combines with J gene TRBJ1-2, with unresolved D. Germline-derived CDR1 and CDR2 are SGHDT and YYEEEE. The germline V and J ends were trimmed by 1 base and 8 bases, with 6 bases remaining between them. There are 11 residues in the CDR3. The CDR3 DNA sequence: TGTGCCAGCAGCTTGAATGAGGGCTACACCTTC. This sequence encodes CASSLNEGYTF. The entire variable domain, with the rest obtained from reference TRBV5-6 and TRBJ1-2, is as follows: DAGVTQSPTHLIKTRGQQVTLRCSPKSGHDTVSWYQQALGQGPQFIFQYYEEEERQRGNFPDRFSGHQFPNYSSELNVNALLLGDSALYLCASSLNEGYTFGSGTRLTVV.

This clonotype has a count of ten or more. The chain recombines TRBV20-1 with TRBJ1-4, with TRBD1 as a possible D gene (5 bases). V gave up 1 base and J gave up 0 bases, with 12 bases separating them. CDR1 and CDR2 from the germline V gene are DFQATT and SNEGSKA (reference sequence). The CDR3 contains 16 residues. The CDR3 loop reads CSARGIGDPTNEKLFF. In nucleotides, the CDR3 is TGCAGTGCTAGAGGGATAGGGGACCCAACTAATGAAAAACTGTTTTTT.

This clonotype was recorded at least ten times. This chain uses TRBV6-2 or TRBV6-3 with TRBJ1-2; 7 nucleotides match TRBD1. The CDR3 length is 14 residues. Germline trimming cut 4 bases from V and 2 bases from J; bases unmatched to any gene: 4. CDR1 and CDR2 from the germline V gene are MNHEY and SVGEGT. Here the CDR3 reads CASSSTGVNYGYTF. DNA for the CDR3: TGTGCCAGCAGTTCTACAGGGGTGAACTATGGCTACACCTTC.

This clonotype was seen a handful of times. The chain carries TRBV10-3 and TRBJ1-6; no firm D call. Trimming pared 6 bases from V and 6 bases from J, leaving 9 bases between. Germline V CDR1 and CDR2: ENHRY, SYGVKD. The CDR3 is made up of 13 amino acids. The CDR3, as DNA: TGTGCCATCAGGGAAGCGGCTAATTCACCCCTCCACTTT. Residues: CAIREAANSPLHF.